What follows is one T cell receptor (beta chain) and its context. What it recognizes is unknown. This PCR relied on a set of 60 Vbeta primers and 13 Jbeta primers. The protocol was immunoSEQ multiplex PCR, while the TCRdb copy is restricted to in-frame clones and leaves out a portion. The sample yields roughly 100,000 clones, approximately 80% seen once. This sample is part of a study of cytomegalovirus exposure and HLA in healthy donors. Broader study findings: Most TCR sequences proved rare, with some public TCRs found in many donors. Follow-up analysis later connected one missense variant in DCLRE1C with trimming of TCR beta V- and J-genes.

Those who donated were healthy bone marrow donors. What was sequenced was PBMCs. The TCR was taken from a female donor in good health and CMV-seropositive.

DNA for the CDR3: TGTGCCAGCAGCCCGGCGGAGGGGTTTAGCAATCAGCCCCAGCATTTT. It yields the protein CASSPAEGFSNQPQHF. This rearrangement joins TRBV7-8 to TRBJ1-5; D possibly corresponds to TRBD1 (5 bases). Germline V gene lookup returns CDR1 SGHVS and CDR2 FQNEAQ. The germline V and J ends were trimmed by 5 bases and 0 bases, with 14 bases remaining between them. The CDR3 totals 16 residues.